What follows are 28 T cell receptor beta chains derived from one specimen sequenced in a study of cytomegalovirus exposure and HLA in healthy donors. Use of 60 Vbeta and 13 Jbeta primers characterized the PCR. The protocol was immunoSEQ multiplex PCR, while the TCRdb copy is restricted to in-frame clones and leaves out a portion. Altogether about 190,000 clones are present, roughly 90% being singletons, with the ten largest covering 1.1%. Sequencing input: PBMCs. The receptors shown here come from a boy between 2 and 10 years old in good health and CMV-seronegative.

This clone occurred a few times. The V gene is TRBV10-3, the J gene TRBJ1-1; 7 nucleotides agree with TRBD1. V lost 10 bases and J lost 5; bases outside the gene matches: 7. This CDR3 region has 12 residues. Germline assignment: CDR1 ENHRY and CDR2 SYGVKD. The CDR3 coding sequence is TGTGCCACCTCAATACAGGGGACTGAAGCTTTCTTT. It encodes CATSIQGTEAFF.

This chain joins TRBV6-5 and TRBJ1-2; no firm D call. The germline V and J ends were trimmed by 5 bases and 3 bases, with 13 bases remaining between them. Germline CDR1 MNHEY, CDR2 SVGAGI. CDR3 length: 14 amino acids. This CDR3 is CASSDGVSYYGYTF. The CDR3 DNA follows: TGTGCCAGCAGTGATGGAGTATCGTACTATGGCTACACCTTC.

This clone was seen just once. The V call is TRBV9, the J call TRBJ1-2; no firm D call. This CDR3 comprises 14 residues. V lost 4 bases to trimming and J lost 8 bases, with 18 bases between them. CDR1 SGDLS and CDR2 YYNGEE come from the germline V gene. CDR3 sequence reads: CASSRATGSGGYTF. CDR3 bases: TGTGCCAGCAGCCGAGCCACCGGGAGTGGAGGCTACACCTTC.

The chain employs TRBV7-9 and TRBJ2-3; 7 bases agree with TRBD2. This CDR3 has 16 amino acids. V shed 4 bases and J 4 bases; nucleotides not matched to a gene: 11. Germline CDR1 reads SEHNR; CDR2 reads FQNEAQ (reference sequence). The CDR3 loop reads CASSYILREPPDTQYF. The CDR3 region has the DNA TGTGCCAGCAGCTATATACTGCGGGAGCCCCCAGATACGCAGTATTTT.

The chain employs TRBV30 and TRBJ2-4; 7 bases line up with TRBD1. CDR3 length equals 15 residues. The germline CDR1 and CDR2 sequences are GTSNPN and SVGIG (reference sequence). V trimming: 3 bases; J trimming: 7 bases; junction bases outside the gene matches: 12. CDR3 sequence (DNA): TGTGCCTGGAGCCTACTCGACAGGGACGGGAACATTCAGTACTTC. It translates to CAWSLLDRDGNIQYF.

This rearrangement joins TRBV7-8 to TRBJ1-1, with D possibly TRBD1 on 5 matching bases. Germline V gene data show CDR1 as SGHVS and CDR2 as FQNEAQ. The CDR3 loop spans 13 amino acids. The V end was cut by 2 bases, the J end by 3 bases, with 7 bases between. DNA for the CDR3: TGTGCCAGCAGCTTATGGGGGGACACTGAAGCTTTCTTT. Translated, it gives CASSLWGDTEAFF.

The J gene is TRBJ2-3, the V gene TRBV5-1; 10 nucleotides agree with TRBD1. Trimming removed 4 bases from V and 4 bases from J; junction bases left unmatched: 12. The CDR3 runs 17 residues. Germline values: CDR1 SGHRS, CDR2 YFSETQ. The CDR3 bases are TGCGCCAGCAGCCTGGCCCCGACAGGGGGCATGGCAGATACGCAGTATTTT. This codes for CASSLAPTGGMADTQYF.

This rearrangement joins TRBV2 to TRBJ2-5; TRBD1 matches at 7 bases. Matching the DNA end better, TRBJ2-7 makes the J call doubtful. Germline CDR1 reads SNHLY; CDR2 reads FYNNEI. The CDR3 runs 13 residues. Here the CDR3 DNA reads TGTGCCAGCACCTTAGGACAGGCCGGCGAGCAGTACTTC. Protein: CASTLGQAGEQYF.

The CDR3 loop reads CASSSASRGLAGSQFF. The CDR3 DNA sequence: TGTGCCAGCAGCTCAGCCTCCCGCGGGCTAGCGGGGTCGCAGTTCTTC. The V gene is TRBV7-3, the J gene TRBJ2-1, with 9 bases matching TRBD2. Germline V CDR1 and CDR2: SGHTA, FQGTGA. The CDR3 consists of 16 residues. The V gene end was trimmed by 4 bases and the J gene end by 12 bases; junction bases not matched to a gene: 16.

CDR3 nucleotide sequence: TGTGCCAGTGCGGGACAGGCCTACAATGAGCAGTTCTTC. Translation: CASAGQAYNEQFF. The chain has TRBV19 and TRBJ2-1; 8 bases map to TRBD1. The CDR3 runs to 13 residues. Germline V gene lookup returns CDR1 LNHDA and CDR2 SQIVND (reference sequence). With 8 bases clipped from V and 2 bases from J, the junction kept 2 bases outside the gene matches.

The chain couples TRBV7-8 to TRBJ1-5; no definite D call. The germline V gene has CDR1 SGHVS and CDR2 FQNEAQ. CDR3 length: 15 residues. V dropped 1 base and J dropped 0 bases, with 7 bases sitting between them. The CDR3: CASSLVAGSNQPQHF. The CDR3 region has the DNA TGTGCCAGCAGCTTAGTGGCGGGTAGCAATCAGCCCCAGCATTTT.

This chain uses TRBV7-9 with TRBJ1-5; maybe TRBD1 (6 bases). The germline V and J ends were trimmed by 5 bases and 7 bases, with 15 bases remaining between them. This CDR3 has 14 amino acids. CDR1 and CDR2 (germline): SEHNR, FQNEAQ (reference sequence). In nucleotides, the CDR3 is TGTGCCAGCAGCAATCTATTACAGGGACAGCCCCAGCATTTT. This codes for CASSNLLQGQPQHF.

V and J are TRBV27 and TRBJ2-3; 10 nucleotides agree with TRBD2. CDR1 is MNHEY, CDR2 SMNVEV, per germline (reference sequence). The CDR3 is made up of 15 amino acids. J was trimmed by 2 bases and V by 6 bases; bases with no gene match: 5. DNA for the CDR3: TGTGCCAGCAGGATAGCGGGAGGCGTCACAGATACGCAGTATTTT. It is translated as CASRIAGGVTDTQYF.

The CDR3 DNA is TGCGCCAGCAGCTCACCCTCGGGACAGGGCCAAGAGACCCAGTACTTC. This codes for CASSSPSGQGQETQYF. The chain combines TRBV5-1 with TRBJ2-5, with 9 bases that match TRBD1. V dropped 3 bases and J dropped 1; count of bases not matched to a gene: 7. This CDR3 contains 16 residues. CDR1 and CDR2 (germline): SGHRS, YFSETQ. The full variable domain, in which reference TRBV5-1 and TRBJ2-5 provide the parts outside the CDR3, is KAGVTQTPRYLIKTRGQQVTLSCSPISGHRSVSWYQQTPGQGLQFLFEYFSETQRNKGNFPGRFSGRQFSNSRSEMNVSTLELGDSALYLCASSSPSGQGQETQYFGPGTRLLVL.

This chain links TRBV6-5 with TRBJ2-3; D remains ambiguous. The CDR3 spans 14 residues. Trimming shortened V by 0 bases and J by 1 base, and 5 bases separated the two germline ends. Germline CDR1 is MNHEY and CDR2 is SVGAGI. CDR3 residues: CASSYSLGTDTQYF. DNA of the CDR3: TGTGCCAGCAGTTACTCCCTCGGCACAGATACGCAGTATTTT.

The chain has TRBV10-3 and TRBJ1-6; D might be TRBD1 (6 bases). Germline V lookup: CDR1 ENHRY, CDR2 SYGVKD. Trimming pared 6 bases from V and 6 bases from J, leaving 15 bases between. CDR3 length equals 15 residues. The CDR3 spells CAIRDSSSFNSPLHF. For the CDR3, the DNA is TGTGCCATCAGGGACAGCTCTAGCTTTAATTCACCCCTCCACTTT.

The rearrangement links TRBV9 to TRBJ1-5; 9 positions match TRBD1. The CDR3 has 14 residues. CDR1 and CDR2 (germline): SGDLS, YYNGEE. The V segment lost 5 bases and the J segment 6 bases; nucleotides outside the gene matches: 6. The CDR3: CASSAGTGPQPQHF. CDR3 bases: TGTGCCAGCAGTGCCGGGACAGGGCCTCAGCCCCAGCATTTT.

This chain joins TRBV10-3 and TRBJ1-2; TRBD1 agrees at 7 bases. V was pared by 7 bases and J by 4 bases, with 9 bases of the junction left unmatched. Germline CDR1 ENHRY, CDR2 SYGVKD. This CDR3 is built from 14 residues. The CDR3, as DNA: TGTGCCATCAAAGGCGGGCAGGGGGGCTATGGCTACACCTTC. Amino acids: CAIKGGQGGYGYTF.

This clone has only one observation. The V gene is TRBV7-2, the J gene TRBJ2-5; D possibly corresponds to TRBD2 (5 bases). V shed 5 bases and J shed 3 bases, with 13 bases lying between them. Germline V gives CDR1 SGHTA, CDR2 FQGNSA. This CDR3 comprises 14 residues. The CDR3, as DNA: TGTGCCAGCAGCCAGGACTGGAGAGAAGAGACCCAGTACTTC. Encoded protein: CASSQDWREETQYF.

This chain uses TRBV28 with TRBJ1-3, with D possibly TRBD1 on 5 matching bases. V dropped 7 bases and J dropped 2 bases, with 15 bases sitting between them. The CDR3 consists of 15 residues. Looked up from germline, CDR1 is MDHEN and CDR2 is SYDVKM. This CDR3 is CASTLGGGPGNTIYF. The CDR3 DNA follows: TGTGCCAGCACCCTGGGGGGGGGACCTGGAAACACCATATATTTT.

This chain uses TRBV6-5 with TRBJ2-3, with D tentatively TRBD2 (5 bases). The CDR3 contains 14 residues. V lost 6 bases, J lost 3 bases, and 13 bases lay in between. Germline CDR1 reads MNHEY; CDR2 reads SVGAGI. The CDR3 DNA is TGTGCCAGCAGCCGGGGAAGCTGGACAGATACGCAGTATTTT. Protein sequence: CASSRGSWTDTQYF.

The V and J genes are TRBV9 and TRBJ1-5; D is undetermined. Trimming removed 6 bases from V and 0 bases from J, with 22 bases in between. This CDR3 is 18 amino acids long. Germline V CDR1 and CDR2: SGDLS, YYNGEE. The DNA of the CDR3 is TGTGCCAGCAACGAAATGGGCAGAACAAAACATAGCAATCAGCCCCAGCATTTT. Translation gives CASNEMGRTKHSNQPQHF.

The chain recombines TRBV6-5 with TRBJ2-3, with 8 bases aligning to TRBD2. Germline values: CDR1 MNHEY, CDR2 SVGAGI. The V segment lost 4 bases and the J segment 4 bases; nucleotides outside the gene matches: 7. The CDR3 totals 15 residues. CDR3 sequence reads: CASSSHGGVPDTQYF. The CDR3 coding sequence is TGTGCCAGCAGTTCCCACGGGGGGGTACCAGATACGCAGTATTTT.

The rearrangement joins TRBV5-1 to TRBJ2-3; TRBD1 might be the D (5 bases). CDR1 SGHRS and CDR2 YFSETQ come from the germline V gene. Trimming shortened V by 0 bases and J by 2 bases, and 13 bases separated the two germline ends. This CDR3 region has 16 residues. This chain's CDR3 is CASSLEGLGITDTQYF. In DNA form, the CDR3 reads TGCGCCAGCAGCTTGGAGGGGTTAGGAATCACAGATACGCAGTATTTT.

There are a few counts of this clone. The chain combines TRBV6-1 with TRBJ2-1; 7 bases align to TRBD2. CDR3 length: 16 residues. CDR1 is MNHNS, CDR2 SASEGT, per germline. V shed 0 bases and J 4 bases; nucleotides not matched to a gene: 6. Here the CDR3 DNA reads TGTGCCAGCAGTGAAGCCTTTGCGGGAGCGTACAATGAGCAGTTCTTC. Translation: CASSEAFAGAYNEQFF.

The chain employs TRBV5-1 and TRBJ2-4; D might be TRBD1 (5 bases). Trimming removed 4 bases from V and 8 bases from J, with 22 bases in between. The germline gives CDR1 SGHRS, CDR2 YFSETQ. The CDR3 has 16 amino acids. Here the CDR3 reads CASSPGEGVDWDIQYF. The DNA of the CDR3 is TGCGCCAGCAGCCCCGGTGAAGGGGTGGATTGGGACATTCAGTACTTC.

This clone has just one count. The chain joins TRBV5-1 to TRBJ2-1, with a tentative D call TRBD1 (5 bases). Germline assignment: CDR1 SGHRS and CDR2 YFSETQ. The germline V and J ends were trimmed by 5 bases and 0 bases, with 15 bases remaining between them. The CDR3 length is 16 residues. The CDR3 spells CASRPTTGSSYNEQFF. For the CDR3, the DNA is TGCGCCAGCAGACCTACTACAGGAAGCTCCTACAATGAGCAGTTCTTC.

The chain couples TRBV28 to TRBJ2-1; TRBD2 agrees at 12 bases. Germline V gene data show CDR1 as MDHEN and CDR2 as SYDVKM. Trimming took 5 bases from V and 6 from J; bases not matched to a gene: 5. The CDR3 has 15 residues. DNA for the CDR3: TGTGCCAGCAGTACGGGACTAGCGGGCCTCAATGAGCAGTTCTTC. Protein: CASSTGLAGLNEQFF. The full variable domain, completed using reference TRBV28 and TRBJ2-1, is DVKVTQSSRYLVKRTGEKVFLECVQDMDHENMFWYRQDPGLGLRLIYFSYDVKMKEKGDIPEGYSVSREKKERFSLILESASTNQTSMYLCASSTGLAGLNEQFFGPGTRLTVL.